The text below deals with one T cell receptor beta chain. Profiling relied on immunoSEQ multiplex PCR, and the TCRdb table lists in-frame clones only, not all of them. The sample lists a few hundred thousand clones, about 85% occurring once. The CDR3 runs to 14 residues. Trimming took off 4 bases at V and 5 bases at J, with 12 bases between the two ends. The germline gives CDR1 SGHRS, CDR2 YFSETQ. This sample is part of a study of blood T cell repertoires in COVID-19. The genes are TRBV5-1 and TRBJ1-4; D remains ambiguous. The sample was peripheral blood. This receptor was taken from a man younger than 45 who had recovered from COVID-19. CDR3 loop: CASSPSHGNEKLFF. The CDR3 coding sequence is TGCGCCAGCAGCCCGTCGCACGGGAATGAAAAACTGTTTTTT.